This T cell receptor beta chain was captured in a study of T cell responses to AZD1222 COVID-19 vaccine. Trimming pared 0 bases from V and 2 bases from J, leaving 8 bases between. The CDR3 is made up of 14 amino acids. Per the germline V gene, CDR1 is LNHDA and CDR2 is SQIVND (reference sequence). The data were produced by immunoSEQ multiplex PCR, yet TCRdb's version contains in-frame clones alone and is incomplete. This table has 25,000 to 35,000 clones, about nine tenths appearing once. The TCR originated in an adult in good health. This chain links TRBV19 with TRBJ2-7; D not certain. The source material was peripheral blood, sampled on day 0 of AZD1222 vaccination. The CDR3 DNA reads as TGTGCCAGTAGTATAGAGGGCGGACCCTACGAGCAGTACTTC. Residues: CASSIEGGPYEQYF.